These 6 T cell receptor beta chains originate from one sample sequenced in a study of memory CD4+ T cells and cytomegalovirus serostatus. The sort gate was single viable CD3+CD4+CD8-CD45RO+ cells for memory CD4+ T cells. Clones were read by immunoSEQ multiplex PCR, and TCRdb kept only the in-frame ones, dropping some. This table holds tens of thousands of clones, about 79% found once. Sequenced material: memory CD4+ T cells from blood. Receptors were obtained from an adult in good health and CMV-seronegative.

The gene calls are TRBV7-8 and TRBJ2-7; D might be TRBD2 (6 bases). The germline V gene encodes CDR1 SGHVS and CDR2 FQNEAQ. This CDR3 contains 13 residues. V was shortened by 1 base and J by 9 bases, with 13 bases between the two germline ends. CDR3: CASSLVNWEVQYF. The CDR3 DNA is TGTGCCAGCAGCTTAGTGAATTGGGAGGTGCAGTACTTC.

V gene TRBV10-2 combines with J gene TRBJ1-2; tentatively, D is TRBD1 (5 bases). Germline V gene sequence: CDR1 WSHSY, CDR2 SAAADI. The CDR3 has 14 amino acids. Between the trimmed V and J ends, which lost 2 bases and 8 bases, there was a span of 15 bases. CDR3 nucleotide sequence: TGCGCCAGCAGTGAGAGTCAGGGAGTATTAGGCTACACCTTC. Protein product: CASSESQGVLGYTF.

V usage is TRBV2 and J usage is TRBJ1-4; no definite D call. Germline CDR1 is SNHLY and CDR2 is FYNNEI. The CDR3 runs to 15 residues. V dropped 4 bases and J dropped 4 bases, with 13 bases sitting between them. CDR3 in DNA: TGTGCCAGCAGTGCGGCGGCCAGCCATAATGAAAAACTGTTTTTT. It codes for CASSAAASHNEKLFF.

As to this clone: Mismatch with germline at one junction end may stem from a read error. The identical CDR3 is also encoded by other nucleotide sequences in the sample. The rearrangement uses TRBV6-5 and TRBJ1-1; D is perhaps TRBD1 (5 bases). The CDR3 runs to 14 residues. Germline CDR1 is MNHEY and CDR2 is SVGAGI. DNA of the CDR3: TGTGCCAGCAGCTACTCGACGGGGGGGACTGAAGCTTTCTTT. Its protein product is CASSYSTGGTEAFF.

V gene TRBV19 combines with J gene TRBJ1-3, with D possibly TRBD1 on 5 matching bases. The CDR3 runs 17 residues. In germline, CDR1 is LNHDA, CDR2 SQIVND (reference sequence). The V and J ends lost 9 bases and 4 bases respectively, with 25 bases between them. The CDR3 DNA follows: TGTGCCAGCCGCCCCCTCGGACAAGAGAAGTCGGGAAACACCATATATTTT. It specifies CASRPLGQEKSGNTIYF.

CDR3 bases: TGCGCCAGCAGTGAGTCTCTGGATCAGCCCCAGCATTTT. Translating gives CASSESLDQPQHF. The V gene is TRBV10-1, the J gene TRBJ1-5; D remains unclear. Trimming removed 0 bases at V and 5 bases at J, with 5 bases between. This CDR3 has 13 amino acids. Germline V lookup: CDR1 WNHNN, CDR2 SYGVQD (reference sequence).